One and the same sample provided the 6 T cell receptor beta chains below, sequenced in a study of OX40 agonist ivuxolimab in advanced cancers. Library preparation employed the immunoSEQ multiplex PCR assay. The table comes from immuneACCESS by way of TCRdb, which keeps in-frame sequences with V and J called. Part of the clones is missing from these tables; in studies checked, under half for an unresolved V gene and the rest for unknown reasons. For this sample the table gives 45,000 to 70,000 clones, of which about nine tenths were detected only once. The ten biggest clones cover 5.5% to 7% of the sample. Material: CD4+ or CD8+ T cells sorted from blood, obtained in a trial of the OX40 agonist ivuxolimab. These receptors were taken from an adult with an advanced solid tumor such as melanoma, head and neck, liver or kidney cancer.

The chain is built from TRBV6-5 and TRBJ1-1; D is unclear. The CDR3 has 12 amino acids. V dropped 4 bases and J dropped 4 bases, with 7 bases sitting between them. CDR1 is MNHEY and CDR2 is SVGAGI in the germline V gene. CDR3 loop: CASSLMGTEAFF. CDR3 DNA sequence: TGTGCCAGCAGTTTGATGGGCACTGAAGCTTTCTTT.

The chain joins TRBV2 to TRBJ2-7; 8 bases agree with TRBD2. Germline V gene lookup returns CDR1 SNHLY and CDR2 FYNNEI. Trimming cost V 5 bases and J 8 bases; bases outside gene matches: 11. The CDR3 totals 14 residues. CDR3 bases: TGTGCCAGCAGTAGTACTAGCGGTCCTACGAAGCAGTACTTC. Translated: CASSSTSGPTKQYF.

CDR3 in DNA: TGCGCCAGCAGCCCCTTGTTGGGAGCTGATCTGAACACTGAAGCTTTCTTT. Amino acids: CASSPLLGADLNTEAFF. The chain is built from TRBV5-1 and TRBJ1-1; no clear D. The CDR3 consists of 17 residues. V was trimmed by 4 bases and J by 0 bases, leaving 19 bases between them. The germline V gene encodes CDR1 SGHRS and CDR2 YFSETQ.

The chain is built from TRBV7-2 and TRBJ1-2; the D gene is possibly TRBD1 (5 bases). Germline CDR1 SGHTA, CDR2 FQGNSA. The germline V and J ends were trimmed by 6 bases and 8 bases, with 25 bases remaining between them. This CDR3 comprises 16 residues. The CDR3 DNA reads TGTGCCAGCAGACTCGGTGGGCAGGGTGGGAAGTTGGGCTACACCTTC. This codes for CASRLGGQGGKLGYTF.

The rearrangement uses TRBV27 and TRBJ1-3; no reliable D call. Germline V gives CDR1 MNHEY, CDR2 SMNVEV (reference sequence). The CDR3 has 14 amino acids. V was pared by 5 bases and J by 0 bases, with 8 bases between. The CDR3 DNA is TGTGCCAGCAGTAGAACAGTCTCTGGAAACACCATATATTTT. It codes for CASSRTVSGNTIYF.

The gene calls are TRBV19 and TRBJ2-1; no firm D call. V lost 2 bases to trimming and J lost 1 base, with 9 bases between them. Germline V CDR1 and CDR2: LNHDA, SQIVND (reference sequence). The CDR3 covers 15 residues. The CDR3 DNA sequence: TGTGCCAGTAGTATAAGACTGACTTCCTACAATGAGCAGTTCTTC. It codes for CASSIRLTSYNEQFF.